There are a few counts of the clone carrying this T cell receptor (beta chain). The antigen is undetermined. TCRdb reprocessed the reads with MiXCR, giving one entry per CDR3 protein. The profile shows about 740,000 distinct CDR3 sequences, 35% to 45% of them singletons. This entry comes from a study of T cell repertoires in cytomegalovirus infection. In the study overall: Public TCR beta signatures were indicative of both CMV infection and a matching HLA type.

Findings of the study overall: CMV carriers with the relevant HLA were identified by cumulative public TCR beta family frequency. Clonotype analysis showed dominance of the ex vivo response by HLA-C-restricted CMV-specific TCR beta clonotypes.

The germline V and J ends were trimmed by 4 bases and 6 bases, with 7 bases remaining between them. Germline assignment: CDR1 MNHNS and CDR2 SASEGT. CDR3 length: 12 amino acids. This clonotype was obtained from a human donor in good health (CMV status not recorded). Some clones in this sample may be carry-over from other donors' samples. Sequencing input: PBMCs. V and J are TRBV6-1 and TRBJ1-5; D call uncertain. The CDR3 nucleotides read TGTGCCAGCAGTGGGCCCGGTCAGCCCCAGCATTTT. Its protein is CASSGPGQPQHF.